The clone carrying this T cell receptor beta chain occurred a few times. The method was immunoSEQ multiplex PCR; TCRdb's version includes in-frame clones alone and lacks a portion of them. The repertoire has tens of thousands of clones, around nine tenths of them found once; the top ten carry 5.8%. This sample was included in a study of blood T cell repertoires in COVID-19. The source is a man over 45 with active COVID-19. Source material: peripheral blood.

The CDR3 reads CSVQRNSNTEAFF. The CDR3 DNA follows: TGCAGCGTTCAAAGAAACAGCAACACTGAAGCTTTCTTT. V is TRBV29-1 and J is TRBJ1-1; D gene unclear. V shed 5 bases and J shed 2 bases, with 12 bases lying between them. Looked up from germline, CDR1 is SQVTM and CDR2 is ANQGSEA. This CDR3 is 13 amino acids long. Full variable domain (remainder filled in from reference TRBV29-1 and TRBJ1-1): SAVISQKPSRDICQRGTSLTIQCQVDSQVTMMFWYRQQPGQSLTLIATANQGSEATYESGFVIDKFPISRPNLTFSTLTVSNMSPEDSSIYLCSVQRNSNTEAFFGQGTRLTVV.